The present entry profiles one T cell receptor beta chain with its context. This clone's antigen is unknown. Base qualities are missing; no much larger clone stands one base away. A second Seattle source provided samples from volunteer blood donors who had recovered from COVID-19. Collaborating institutions collected whole blood in K2EDTA tubes following their own protocols. For TCRbeta analysis, collaborator samples were shipped as frozen whole blood, as isolated PBMCs, or as DNA extracted from either sample type. Based on the germline V gene, the CDR1 and CDR2 sequences are MNHEY and SVGAGI. V is cut by 6 bases and J by 0 bases, and the space between the germline ends is 12 bases. The CDR3 spans 15 residues, from the cysteine through the phenylalanine. Left in the record is the CDR3 DNA by itself, 45 bases read in frame from the first base. TCRbeta CDR3 regions were amplified from genomic DNA by means of the immunoSEQ Assay, a bias-controlled multiplex PCR. Turning to the authors' computational methods: The number of nucleated cells in each sample was estimated from the amplification of reference gene primers within the assay. To quantify the absolute abundance of each unique TCRbeta CDR3 rearrangement, sequence reads were collapsed and filtered. For each sample, productive Simpson clonality was calculated as the square root of Simpson's diversity index over productive rearrangements. The table was pulled from immuneACCESS by TCRdb, which kept in-frame rearrangements only. Such tables lose some clones; where checked, under half of the loss comes from unresolved V genes, and the rest has no known cause. D and trimming come from the DNA, and the V and J calls and clone size come from that table. The sample table lists about 130,000 clones, roughly 80% of them with a count of one. 9.5% to 12% of the sample belongs to the ten largest clones.

The data derive from a study of blood T cell repertoires in COVID-19 (dated by TCRdb to about 2020). Background on the whole study: Collaborator samples came from the United States, Italy and Spain and covered acute and convalescent phases of COVID-19. The prospective study material was composed of cDNA or gDNA derived from T cells, B-cell-depleted T cells, or PBMCs. Deeply sampled blood TCRbeta repertoires from subjects exposed to, actively infected with, or recovered from COVID-19 were included in the dataset. The repertoires were made available in a free public database intended to serve as a resource for research on the immune response to SARS-CoV-2. The samples were drawn from two sources: the first 160 participants of the ongoing ImmuneRACE study, and over 950 subjects contributed by 6 global collaborators. A de-identified subject ID, COVID-19 status, age in years and sex were almost always included in the sample metadata. Where available, HLA class I and class II types were obtained from metadata supplied by the sample provider rather than from assay-based typing. Study-wide conclusions, independent of this receptor: Clinical and demographic metadata were provided uncurated, with the amount varying by source and participant.

The chain links TRBV6-5 with TRBJ2-1; the D segment could be TRBD1, given 6 matching bases. Sequenced input: peripheral blood. The sequence was collected from a man aged 55 to 70 who had recovered from COVID-19. The DNA sequence is given as TGTGCCAGCAGGGCAACAGGGAGCTCCTACAATGAGCAGTTCTTC. Its translation reads: CASRATGSSYNEQFF.